Sequencing of this TCR beta chain was carried out in a study of T cell responses to AZD1222 COVID-19 vaccine. Germline lookup yields CDR1 GTSNPN and CDR2 SVGIG (reference sequence). This CDR3 has 14 residues. The trim removed 3 bases at V and 4 bases at J, leaving 6 bases unmatched. Repertoires were generated with immunoSEQ multiplex PCR, while TCRdb's copy carries only in-frame clones and drops some. The sample has 150,000 to 200,000 clones; about 90% are singletons. The J gene is TRBJ1-1, the V gene TRBV30, with 9 bases that match TRBD1. The specimen was peripheral blood, collected 28 days after the second AZD1222 dose. This receptor was obtained from an adult who received the AZD1222 COVID-19 vaccine. This CDR3 is CAWRGDRASTEAFF. CDR3 DNA: TGTGCCTGGAGAGGGGACAGGGCGAGCACTGAAGCTTTCTTT.